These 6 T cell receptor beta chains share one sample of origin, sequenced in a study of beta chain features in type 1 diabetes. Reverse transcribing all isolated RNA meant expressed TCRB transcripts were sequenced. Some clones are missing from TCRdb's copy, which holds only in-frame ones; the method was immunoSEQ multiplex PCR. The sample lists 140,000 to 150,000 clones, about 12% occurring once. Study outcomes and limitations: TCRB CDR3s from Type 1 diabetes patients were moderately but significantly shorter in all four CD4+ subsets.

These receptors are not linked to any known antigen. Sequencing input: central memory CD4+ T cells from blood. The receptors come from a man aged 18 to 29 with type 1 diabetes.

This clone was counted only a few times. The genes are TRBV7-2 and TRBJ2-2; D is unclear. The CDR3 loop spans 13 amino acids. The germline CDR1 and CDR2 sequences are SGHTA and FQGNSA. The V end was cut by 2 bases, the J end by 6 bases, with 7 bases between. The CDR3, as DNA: TGTGCCAGCAGCTTATTGGGTTCCGGGGAGCTGTTTTTT. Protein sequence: CASSLLGSGELFF.

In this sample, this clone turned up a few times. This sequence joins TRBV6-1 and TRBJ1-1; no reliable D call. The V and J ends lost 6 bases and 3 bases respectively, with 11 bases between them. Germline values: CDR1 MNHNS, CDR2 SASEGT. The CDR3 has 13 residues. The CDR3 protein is CASRSGGDTEAFF. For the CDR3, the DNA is TGTGCCAGCAGGTCCGGCGGGGACACTGAAGCTTTCTTT.

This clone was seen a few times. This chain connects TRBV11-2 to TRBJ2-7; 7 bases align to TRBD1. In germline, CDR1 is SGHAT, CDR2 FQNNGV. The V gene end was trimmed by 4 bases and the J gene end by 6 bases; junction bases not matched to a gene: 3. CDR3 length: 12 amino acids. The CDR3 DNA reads TGTGCCAGCAGCTCACAGGGGTTCGAGCAGTACTTC. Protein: CASSSQGFEQYF.

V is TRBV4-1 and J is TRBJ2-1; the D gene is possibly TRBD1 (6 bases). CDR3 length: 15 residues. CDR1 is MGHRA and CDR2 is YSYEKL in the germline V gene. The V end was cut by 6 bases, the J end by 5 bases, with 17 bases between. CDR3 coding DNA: TGCGCCAGCAGAGCAGCAGGGGCCGCGGACAATGAGCAGTTCTTC. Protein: CASRAAGAADNEQFF.

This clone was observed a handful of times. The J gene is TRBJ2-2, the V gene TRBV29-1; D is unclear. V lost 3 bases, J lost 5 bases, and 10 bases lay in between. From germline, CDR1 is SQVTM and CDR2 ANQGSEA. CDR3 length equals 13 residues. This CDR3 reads CSVDWGGTGELFF. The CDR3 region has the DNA TGCAGCGTTGACTGGGGTGGGACCGGGGAGCTGTTTTTT.

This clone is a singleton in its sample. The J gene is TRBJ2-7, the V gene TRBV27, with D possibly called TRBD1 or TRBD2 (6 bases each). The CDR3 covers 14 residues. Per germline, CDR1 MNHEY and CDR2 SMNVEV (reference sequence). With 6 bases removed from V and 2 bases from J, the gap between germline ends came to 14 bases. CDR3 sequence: CASSPQGGTYEQYF. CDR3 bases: TGTGCCAGCAGCCCACAAGGGGGGACCTACGAGCAGTACTTC.